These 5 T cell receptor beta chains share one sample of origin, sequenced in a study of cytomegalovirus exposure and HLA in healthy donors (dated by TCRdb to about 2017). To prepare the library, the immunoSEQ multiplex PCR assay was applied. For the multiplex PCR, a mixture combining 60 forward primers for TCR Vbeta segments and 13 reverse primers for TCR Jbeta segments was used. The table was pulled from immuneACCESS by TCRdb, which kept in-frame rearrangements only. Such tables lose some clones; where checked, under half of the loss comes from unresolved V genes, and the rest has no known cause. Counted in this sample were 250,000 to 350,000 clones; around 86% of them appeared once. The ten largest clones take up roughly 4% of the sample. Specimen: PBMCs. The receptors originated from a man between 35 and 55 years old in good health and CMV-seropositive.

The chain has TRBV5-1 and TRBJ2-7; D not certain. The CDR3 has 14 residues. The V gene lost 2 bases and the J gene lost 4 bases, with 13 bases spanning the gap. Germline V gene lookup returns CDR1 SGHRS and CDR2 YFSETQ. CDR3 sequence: CASSFTGQSYEQYF. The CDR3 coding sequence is TGCGCCAGCAGCTTTACGGGTCAAAGTTACGAGCAGTACTTC.

The CDR3 region is CASSLTGSTEAFF. DNA of the CDR3: TGTGCCAGCAGTCTGACAGGGTCCACTGAAGCTTTCTTT. J is TRBJ1-1 and V is TRBV2, with 7 bases matching TRBD1. CDR3 size: 13 residues. J gave up 4 bases and V 5 bases, and 4 bases lay outside the gene matches. CDR1 SNHLY and CDR2 FYNNEI come from the germline V gene.

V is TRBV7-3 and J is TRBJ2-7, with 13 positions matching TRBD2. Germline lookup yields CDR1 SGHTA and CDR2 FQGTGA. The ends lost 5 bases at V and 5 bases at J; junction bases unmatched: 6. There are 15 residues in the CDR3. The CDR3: CASSLGLAGIDEQYF. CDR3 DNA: TGTGCCAGCAGCCTGGGACTAGCGGGAATCGACGAGCAGTACTTC.

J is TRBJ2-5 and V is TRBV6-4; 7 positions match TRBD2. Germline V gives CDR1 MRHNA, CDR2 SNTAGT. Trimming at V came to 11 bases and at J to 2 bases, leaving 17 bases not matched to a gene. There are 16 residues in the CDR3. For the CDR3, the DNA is TGTGCCCAGCGGGGTGGGCAGGACTACTTGCAAGAGACCCAGTACTTC. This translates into CAQRGGQDYLQETQYF.

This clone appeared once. This CDR3 is CASSPGVSSGANVLTF. CDR3 nucleotide sequence: TGTGCCAGCAGCCCCGGGGTTAGCTCTGGGGCCAACGTCCTGACTTTC. The genes are TRBV28 and TRBJ2-6; TRBD2 might be the D (5 bases). This CDR3 has 16 amino acids. The V end lost 6 bases, the J end lost 0 bases, and 12 bases lay between the germline ends. Germline CDR1 and CDR2: MDHEN and SYDVKM. Combining the CDR3 with reference TRBV28 and TRBJ2-6 gives the whole variable domain DVKVTQSSRYLVKRTGEKVFLECVQDMDHENMFWYRQDPGLGLRLIYFSYDVKMKEKGDIPEGYSVSREKKERFSLILESASTNQTSMYLCASSPGVSSGANVLTFGAGSRLTVL.